The 3 T cell receptor beta chains below come from one sample, sequenced in a study of shared clonotypes between healthy human individuals. Measured with immunoSEQ multiplex PCR; TCRdb has only the in-frame clones, and not every one. The sample has about 2.2 million clones; 93% are singletons. CD45RO negativity and positive selection for CCR7 defined naive CD8 cells, a population that excluded terminally differentiated effector memory CD45RA+ cells. Source material: naive CD8+ T cells from PBMCs. These receptors were taken from a man aged 18 to 35 in good health. Some clones in this sample may be carry-over from other donors' samples.

The rearrangement links TRBV27 to TRBJ1-2, with TRBD1 as a possible D gene (6 bases). The length of the CDR3 is 12 residues. The ends were cut back, 6 bases at V and 5 bases at J, with 10 bases in the middle. Germline CDR1 and CDR2: MNHEY and SMNVEV (reference sequence). The CDR3 protein is CASRATGYGYTF. In nucleotides, the CDR3 is TGTGCCAGCAGGGCTACAGGGTATGGCTACACCTTC.

The chain links TRBV29-1 to TRBJ2-1; D ambiguous. Trimming took 0 bases from V and 2 from J, leaving 11 bases between them. Germline lookup yields CDR1 SQVTM and CDR2 ANQGSEA. This CDR3 comprises 15 residues. CDR3 DNA sequence: TGCAGCGTTGAAGATCAGGTAATCACCTACAATGAGCAGTTCTTC. Protein product: CSVEDQVITYNEQFF.

V is TRBV19 and J is TRBJ1-3; D unclear. V shed 3 bases and J shed 4 bases, with 10 bases lying between them. The CDR3 covers 14 residues. Germline values: CDR1 LNHDA, CDR2 SQIVND (reference sequence). CDR3 in amino acids: CASSMTVRGNTIYF. CDR3 DNA sequence: TGTGCCAGTAGTATGACTGTAAGGGGAAACACCATATATTTT. The full variable domain, with the rest looked up from reference TRBV19 and TRBJ1-3, is DGGITQSPKYLFRKEGQNVTLSCEQNLNHDAMYWYRQDPGQGLRLIYYSQIVNDFQKGDIAEGYSVSREKKESFPLTVTSAQKNPTAFYLCASSMTVRGNTIYFGEGSWLTVV.